Below, 18 T cell receptor beta chains from the same sample are listed, as sequenced in a study of OX40 agonist ivuxolimab in advanced cancers. Assay: immunoSEQ multiplex PCR; the TCRdb copy retains only in-frame clones and omits some. The sample includes about 73,000 clones, roughly 85% of them seen just once. Sequencing used CD4+ or CD8+ T cells sorted from blood, obtained in a trial of the OX40 agonist ivuxolimab. These receptors originate from an adult with an advanced solid tumor such as melanoma, head and neck, liver or kidney cancer.

The J gene is TRBJ1-6, the V gene TRBV28; D possibly corresponds to TRBD1 (6 bases). The CDR3 is 15 residues long. CDR1 MDHEN and CDR2 SYDVKM come from the germline V gene. Trimming took off 6 bases at V and 5 bases at J, with 14 bases between the two ends. The CDR3 region is CASRQGQADNSPLHF. DNA of the CDR3: TGTGCCAGCAGACAGGGTCAGGCGGATAATTCACCCCTCCACTTT. The entire variable domain, with the rest obtained from reference TRBV28 and TRBJ1-6, is as follows: DVKVTQSSRYLVKRTGEKVFLECVQDMDHENMFWYRQDPGLGLRLIYFSYDVKMKEKGDIPEGYSVSREKKERFSLILESASTNQTSMYLCASRQGQADNSPLHFGNGTRLTVT.

This chain joins TRBV9 and TRBJ2-1, with D hard to call. The CDR3 is 15 amino acids. Germline V gene sequence: CDR1 SGDLS, CDR2 YYNGEE. Trimming took 4 bases from V and 0 from J, leaving 11 bases between them. For the CDR3, the DNA is TGTGCCAGCAGCCCCCGGTTAGGCTCCTACAATGAGCAGTTCTTC. This codes for CASSPRLGSYNEQFF.

The V gene is TRBV18, the J gene TRBJ1-5, with D perhaps TRBD1 (5 bases). CDR3 length equals 14 residues. The ends were cut back, 1 base at V and 5 bases at J, with 9 bases in the middle. CDR1 and CDR2 from the germline V gene are KGHSH and LQKENI. CDR3 nucleotide sequence: TGTGCCAGCTCACCACAGGGGTTGGATCAGCCCCAGCATTTT. Residues: CASSPQGLDQPQHF.

The rearrangement links TRBV5-1 to TRBJ1-6; the D gene is possibly TRBD1 (5 bases). The CDR3 covers 14 residues. The V end was cut by 0 bases, the J end by 8 bases, with 9 bases between. Per germline, CDR1 SGHRS and CDR2 YFSETQ. CDR3 bases: TGCGCCAGCAGCTTGGGCAGGGTGGATTCACCCCTCCACTTT. Amino acid sequence: CASSLGRVDSPLHF.

The chain carries TRBV6-1 and TRBJ2-5; D ambiguous. The CDR3 covers 12 residues. Germline V gives CDR1 MNHNS, CDR2 SASEGT. The V end lost 1 base, the J end lost 5 bases, and 5 bases lay between the germline ends. The CDR3 region has the DNA TGTGCCAGCAGTGAAGAATGGGAGACCCAGTACTTC. Translating gives CASSEEWETQYF.

This clone appeared a few times. The rearrangement links TRBV5-1 to TRBJ2-6, with unresolved D. The CDR3 loop spans 15 amino acids. Looked up from germline, CDR1 is SGHRS and CDR2 is YFSETQ. V lost 4 bases and J 4 bases, leaving 12 bases between the germline ends. CDR3 loop: CASSSSFSGANVLTF. CDR3 DNA: TGCGCCAGCAGCAGTTCGTTTTCGGGGGCCAACGTCCTGACTTTC.

The J gene is TRBJ1-5, the V gene TRBV6-1, with TRBD1 matching 7 bases. The CDR3 length is 13 residues. CDR1 and CDR2 (germline): MNHNS, SASEGT. V was pared by 4 bases and J by 4 bases, with 1 base of the junction left unmatched. CDR3 nucleotides: TGTGCCAGCAGTGGGACAGGAAATCAGCCCCAGCATTTT. Translation gives CASSGTGNQPQHF.

Here the CDR3 DNA reads TGCGCCAGCAGCCCAGGGACAGGGGACTATGGCTACACCTTC. It codes for CASSPGTGDYGYTF. This chain joins TRBV5-1 and TRBJ1-2, with 10 bases identical to TRBD1. This CDR3 is 14 amino acids long. Germline trimming cut 4 bases from V and 3 bases from J; bases unmatched to any gene: 3. Germline V gene data show CDR1 as SGHRS and CDR2 as YFSETQ.

This chain links TRBV7-2 with TRBJ1-4; D not resolved. From germline, CDR1 is SGHTA and CDR2 FQGNSA. The CDR3 totals 12 residues. V lost 5 bases to trimming and J lost 1 base, with 2 bases between them. DNA of the CDR3: TGTGCCAGCAGCCGAACTAATGAAAAACTGTTTTTT. This gives the protein CASSRTNEKLFF. Using reference TRBV7-2 and TRBJ1-4 for the parts outside the CDR3, the full variable domain is GAGVSQSPSNKVTEKGKDVELRCDPISGHTALYWYRQSLGQGLEFLIYFQGNSAPDKSGLPSDRFSAERTGGSVSTLTIQRTQQEDSAVYLCASSRTNEKLFFGSGTQLSVL.

This clone appeared once. J is TRBJ2-1 and V is TRBV27; D unresolved. Trimming left V 5 bases short and J 8 bases short, with 7 bases between. The CDR3 has 11 residues. Germline V gene lookup returns CDR1 MNHEY and CDR2 SMNVEV (reference sequence). The CDR3 spells CASSLGDEQFF. The CDR3 coding sequence is TGTGCCAGCAGTCTAGGTGATGAGCAGTTCTTC.

The CDR3 nucleotides read TGTGCCAGCAGCTTAGGGGCCGTCAGCTCCTACGAGCAGTACTTC. This translates into CASSLGAVSSYEQYF. The chain recombines TRBV7-2 with TRBJ2-7; D call uncertain. The CDR3 is 15 amino acids. V was shortened by 1 base and J by 0 bases, with 10 bases between the two germline ends. Germline CDR1 reads SGHTA; CDR2 reads FQGNSA.

The rearrangement joins TRBV5-6 to TRBJ2-7, with TRBD2 matching 11 bases. Germline lookup yields CDR1 SGHDT and CDR2 YYEEEE. The CDR3 has 15 residues. With V trimmed by 5 bases and J by 2 bases, 6 bases remained unmatched. CDR3 protein: CASRHPGLAAYEQYF. In DNA, the CDR3 is TGTGCCAGCAGACACCCGGGACTAGCGGCCTACGAGCAGTACTTC.

This clone was counted a few times. The chain recombines TRBV7-6 with TRBJ2-3, with TRBD2 identical over 12 bases. This CDR3 is built from 17 residues. In germline, CDR1 is SGHVS, CDR2 FNYEAQ. The V gene end was trimmed by 2 bases and the J gene end by 1 base; junction bases not matched to a gene: 4. CDR3 residues: CASSLTRLAGGTDTQYF. In DNA, the CDR3 is TGTGCCAGCAGCTTAACAAGACTAGCGGGGGGCACAGATACGCAGTATTTT.

V is TRBV5-1 and J is TRBJ2-5; tentative D call: TRBD2 (6 bases). Trimming cost V 0 bases and J 4 bases, with 13 bases left between them. Germline loops: CDR1 SGHRS, CDR2 YFSETQ. The CDR3 extends over 15 amino acids. The chain's CDR3 is CASSLAGVRRETQYF. The CDR3 bases are TGCGCCAGCAGCTTGGCGGGAGTCAGACGAGAGACCCAGTACTTC.

The rearrangement uses TRBV7-9 and TRBJ1-3; TRBD1 matches at 7 bases. V shed 9 bases, J shed 4 bases, and the junction held 6 bases outside the gene matches. The CDR3 runs to 13 residues. Germline CDR1 is SEHNR and CDR2 is FQNEAQ (reference sequence). The CDR3 DNA sequence: TGTGCCAGGGAAACAGGGGTCGGAAACACCATATATTTT. It translates to CARETGVGNTIYF.

The rearrangement links TRBV29-1 to TRBJ2-3, with 8 bases lining up with TRBD1. Germline loops: CDR1 SQVTM, CDR2 ANQGSEA. The ends lost 8 bases at V and 2 bases at J; junction bases unmatched: 9. The CDR3 is 14 residues long. CDR3 bases: TGCAGCCTTGTCGGGACAGGCCTCACAGATACGCAGTATTTT. This gives the protein CSLVGTGLTDTQYF.

The table lists this clone with a few counts. This rearrangement joins TRBV2 to TRBJ1-6, with 9 bases that match TRBD1. After removal of 6 bases from V and 7 bases from J, the junction contained 4 bases not matched to a gene. The CDR3 consists of 14 residues. Germline CDR1 reads SNHLY; CDR2 reads FYNNEI. The CDR3 DNA reads TGTGCCAGCAGAGGGGACAGGGAAAATTCACCCCTCCACTTT. Translated, it gives CASRGDRENSPLHF. Full variable domain (outside the CDR3, taken from reference TRBV2 and TRBJ1-6): EPEVTQTPSHQVTQMGQEVILRCVPISNHLYFYWYRQILGQKVEFLVSFYNNEISEKSEIFDDQFSVERPDGSNFTLKIRSTKLEDSAMYFCASRGDRENSPLHFGNGTRLTVT.

The gene calls are TRBV5-4 and TRBJ2-3, with 13 bases that match TRBD2. This CDR3 region has 17 residues. V lost 5 bases and J lost 2; bases outside the gene matches: 8. Germline CDR1 is SGHNT and CDR2 is YYREEE (reference sequence). The CDR3 loop reads CASSPTSGRAYTDTQYF. The CDR3 DNA sequence: TGTGCCAGCAGTCCTACTAGCGGGAGGGCCTACACAGATACGCAGTATTTT.